This T cell receptor (beta chain) was recorded in a study of cytomegalovirus exposure and HLA in healthy donors. Study as a whole: Early released data had around 89 million unique TCRs, all coming from HLA-typed donors. Of all 380 or so donors who were genotyped, roughly 81% belonged to the Caucasian-associated ancestry cluster. Study-wide results and caveats: Earlier analysis looked at TCR beta V segments, and most were productive about 90% or about 30% of the time.

The V gene end was trimmed by 6 bases and the J gene end by 8 bases; junction bases not matched to a gene: 17. The CDR3 loop spans 17 amino acids. CDR1 is MDHEN and CDR2 is SYDVKM in the germline V gene. With respect to this clone: Its antigen is unidentified.

The study ran its PCR with 60 Vbeta and 13 Jbeta primers. Assay used: immunoSEQ multiplex PCR; TCRdb lists only in-frame clones, some missing. The sample contains 150,000 to 200,000 clones, 84% of which appear only once. Specimen: PBMCs. This sequence was found in a boy aged 5-17 years in good health and CMV-seronegative. The chain joins TRBV28 to TRBJ2-1; TRBD1 agrees at 9 bases. The CDR3 sequence is CASRSITGTGKGDEQFF. The CDR3 nucleotides are TGTGCCAGCAGATCTATAACCGGGACAGGGAAAGGAGATGAGCAGTTCTTC.